The clone carrying this T cell receptor (beta chain) was counted a few times. The data belong to a study of blood T cells in healthy people across ages. Germline CDR1 reads DFQATT; CDR2 reads SNEGSKA (reference sequence). This CDR3 has 17 amino acids. V shed 0 bases, J shed 5 bases, and the junction held 9 bases outside the gene matches. Then a second PCR, running roughly 7 to 11 cycles, was carried out with a sample-barcoded 5' primer and a J-beta primer mix. TCRdb used MiXCR to reprocess the 5' RACE reads, holding one entry per CDR3 protein. This table has 800,000 to 1,300,000 distinct CDR3 sequences, under 30% appearing once. These same data were also listed under a study on T cells of mothers and their children.

Specimen: blood. The chain couples TRBV20-1 to TRBJ2-3; TRBD2 matches 12 bases. This sequence was found in a girl aged 2 to 9 in good health. CDR3 nucleotides: TGCAGTGCTAGAGAGACTAGCGGGAGTGGTGGAATAGATACGCAGTATTTT. Residues: CSARETSGSGGIDTQYF.